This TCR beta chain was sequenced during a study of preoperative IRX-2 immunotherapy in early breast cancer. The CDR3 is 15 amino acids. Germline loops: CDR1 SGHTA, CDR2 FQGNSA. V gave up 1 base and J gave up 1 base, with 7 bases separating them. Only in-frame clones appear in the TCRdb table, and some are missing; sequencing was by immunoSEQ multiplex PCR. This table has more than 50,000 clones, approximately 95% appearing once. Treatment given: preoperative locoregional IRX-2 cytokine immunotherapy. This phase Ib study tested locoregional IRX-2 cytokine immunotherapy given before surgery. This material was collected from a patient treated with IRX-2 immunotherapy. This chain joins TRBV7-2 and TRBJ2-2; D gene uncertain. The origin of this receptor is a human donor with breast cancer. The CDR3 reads CASSLGLRNTGELFF. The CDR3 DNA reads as TGTGCCAGCAGCTTAGGACTTAGGAACACCGGGGAGCTGTTTTTT.